A selection of T cell receptor beta chains follows, all from one sample in a study of CD8+CD57+ T cells in acquired aplastic anemia. TCRdb reprocessed the reads via MiXCR and lists one record per CDR3 protein. The sample includes under 500,000 distinct CDR3 sequences, 25% to 40% of them seen just once. The sequenced material came from sorted CD4+, CD8+, or CD8+CD57+ T cells (not recorded which) from PBMCs. The receptors were gathered from a human donor with aplastic anemia. CDR3s include the opening cysteine and the closing phenylalanine or tryptophan. Fields, in order: J gene, V gene, CDR3 protein.

TRBJ2-1,TRBV12-3/TRBV12-4,CASSLGGTDSDEQFF
TRBJ2-5,TRBV2,CASNTGYQETQYF
TRBJ1-6,TRBV30,CAWGERGARNSPLHF
TRBJ1-3,TRBV7-2,CASSPHGMAGNTIYF
TRBJ2-7,TRBV24-1,CASSGQGGVLDEQYF
TRBJ2-1,TRBV7-7,CASSLGLPGDEQFF
TRBJ1-1,TRBV6-1,CASRTQGMNTEAFF
TRBJ2-3,TRBV19,CASSRAGAKDTQYF
TRBJ1-2,TRBV19,CASSIKGTANYGYTF
TRBJ1-5,TRBV15,CATRKGGNQPQHF
TRBJ1-2,TRBV7-9,CASSSGRNVYGYTF
TRBJ1-2,TRBV12-3/TRBV12-4,CASRVGRTGLYGYTF
TRBJ2-5,TRBV12-3/TRBV12-4,CASRATLVETQYF
TRBJ2-6,TRBV5-1,CASRLGFSGANVLTF
TRBJ2-5,TRBV5-1,CASSQGQGGWETQYF
TRBJ2-1,TRBV14,CASSPRPGRDNEQFF
TRBJ2-7,TRBV5-4,CASSGGSNYEQYF
TRBJ2-5,TRBV20-1,CSARRDAQETQYF
TRBJ2-1,TRBV9,CASSVALGDEQFF
TRBJ2-3,TRBV11-2,CASKVEARRYTDTQYF
TRBJ1-5,TRBV19,CASRAVRQGSNQPQHF
TRBJ1-2,TRBV7-9,CASSAAQSNYGYTF